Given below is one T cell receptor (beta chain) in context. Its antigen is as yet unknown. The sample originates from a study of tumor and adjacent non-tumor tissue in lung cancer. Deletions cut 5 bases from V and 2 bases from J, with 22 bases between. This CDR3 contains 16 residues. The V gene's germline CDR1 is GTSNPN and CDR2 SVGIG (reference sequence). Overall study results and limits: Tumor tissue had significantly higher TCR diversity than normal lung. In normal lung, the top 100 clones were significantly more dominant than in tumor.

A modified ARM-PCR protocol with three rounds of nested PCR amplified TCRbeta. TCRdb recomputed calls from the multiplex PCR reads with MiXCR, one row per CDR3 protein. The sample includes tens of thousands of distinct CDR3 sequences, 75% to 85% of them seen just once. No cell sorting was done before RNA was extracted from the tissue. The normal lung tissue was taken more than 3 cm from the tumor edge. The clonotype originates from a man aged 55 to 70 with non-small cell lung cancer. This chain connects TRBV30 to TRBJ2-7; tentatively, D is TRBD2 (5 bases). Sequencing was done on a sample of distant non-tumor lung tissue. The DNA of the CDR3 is TGTGCCTGGGGTGGACGGCCTAGCAGGAGACCCTACGAGCAGTACTTC. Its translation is CAWGGRPSRRPYEQYF.